This T cell receptor beta chain is from a study of OX40 agonist ivuxolimab in advanced cancers. Study background: The diagnoses of dose-escalation patients were hepatocellular carcinoma, melanoma, renal cell or head and neck cancer. Therapy given before enrollment (anti-PD-1, anti-PD-L1 or anti-CTLA-4) was allowed, and over 35% had some.

Germline loops: CDR1 LNHDA, CDR2 SQIVND (reference sequence). V was cut by 6 bases and J by 0 bases, with 25 bases left in between. The CDR3 has 19 amino acids. Findings and caveats of the study: Circulating CD4+ and CD8+ T cells showed clonal expansion by week 6 at 0.1 to 3.0 mg/kg.

TCRdb keeps only in-frame clones here, not all; method: immunoSEQ multiplex PCR. The repertoire holds about 80,000 clones, with over 85% as singletons. Comment on this clone: Its cognate antigen is unknown.

The receptor comes from an adult with an advanced solid tumor such as melanoma, head and neck, liver or kidney cancer. The chain carries TRBV19 and TRBJ2-3; D perhaps matches TRBD2 (6 bases). Source: CD4+ or CD8+ T cells sorted from blood, taken in a trial of the OX40 agonist ivuxolimab. The CDR3 region has the DNA TGTGCCAGTAGCCATCCGCGGAGCGGGCAACTCCTCAGCACAGATACGCAGTATTTT. Its translation is CASSHPRSGQLLSTDTQYF. The full variable domain, with the rest looked up from reference TRBV19 and TRBJ2-3, is DGGITQSPKYLFRKEGQNVTLSCEQNLNHDAMYWYRQDPGQGLRLIYYSQIVNDFQKGDIAEGYSVSREKKESFPLTVTSAQKNPTAFYLCASSHPRSGQLLSTDTQYFGPGTRLTVL.